The next 14 T cell receptor beta chains were all read from a single sample in a study of shared clonotypes between healthy human individuals. The assay was immunoSEQ multiplex PCR, and TCRdb's table has in-frame clones only and misses some. This sample carries 950,000 to 1,200,000 clones, roughly 80% of them seen once, and the ten largest clones take 0.89%. The sequencing sample was made of memory CD4+ T cells from PBMCs. Subset here: CD45RA-negative fraction. The receptors stem from a man aged 18 to 30 in good health. Some clones in this sample may be carry-over from other donors' samples.

This clone was seen a handful of times. CDR3: CASSLDREQAGTQYF. Written as DNA, the CDR3 is TGTGCCAGCAGCTTAGATCGCGAACAGGCCGGGACCCAGTACTTC. The chain recombines TRBV11-3 with TRBJ2-5; tentatively, D is TRBD1 (5 bases). V lost 0 bases and J 7 bases, leaving 15 bases between the germline ends. CDR1 is SGHNT and CDR2 is YENEEA in the germline V gene. This CDR3 region has 15 residues.

V is TRBV7-9 and J is TRBJ2-3; TRBD2 matches at 7 bases. The CDR3 has 15 amino acids. Germline CDR1 SEHNR, CDR2 FQNEAQ (reference sequence). Trimming at V came to 7 bases and at J to 7 bases, leaving 14 bases not matched to a gene. The CDR3 DNA is TGTGCCAGCACCCCACTAGCGAACCCGACAAATACGCAGTATTTT. This encodes CASTPLANPTNTQYF.

The rearrangement uses TRBV28 and TRBJ2-3, with D tentatively TRBD1 (6 bases). This CDR3 region has 15 residues. The germline CDR1 and CDR2 sequences are MDHEN and SYDVKM. V was trimmed by 5 bases and J by 3 bases, leaving 15 bases between them. CDR3 in amino acids: CASSLTGQGTDTQYF. Written as DNA, the CDR3 is TGTGCCAGCAGTCTTACAGGGCAGGGGACAGATACGCAGTATTTT.

This chain connects TRBV5-6 to TRBJ2-7, with TRBD1 as a possible D gene (7 bases). V was clipped by 0 bases and J by 5 bases, with 15 bases between them. Germline V gene data show CDR1 as SGHDT and CDR2 as YYEEEE. The CDR3 is made up of 15 amino acids. In nucleotides, the CDR3 is TGTGCCAGCAGCTTGGGAGCGGGCAGGGGGGACGAGCAGTACTTC. This codes for CASSLGAGRGDEQYF.

Comments on this clone: The sample holds other DNA sequences that translate to the same CDR3. The chain is built from TRBV27 and TRBJ2-7, with 8 bases that match TRBD1. V dropped 6 bases and J dropped 1; count of bases not matched to a gene: 5. The CDR3 has 14 residues. CDR1 is MNHEY and CDR2 is SMNVEV in the germline V gene (reference sequence). CDR3 amino acids: CASRMDRESYEQYF. Here the CDR3 DNA reads TGTGCCAGCAGAATGGACAGGGAATCCTACGAGCAGTACTTC.

V gene TRBV28 combines with J gene TRBJ1-2; D is possibly TRBD1 (5 bases). CDR1 is MDHEN, CDR2 SYDVKM, per germline. This CDR3 is built from 14 residues. V was cut by 2 bases and J by 7 bases, with 14 bases left in between. The CDR3 sequence is CASSLGRGFVGYTF. For the CDR3, the DNA is TGTGCCAGCAGTTTAGGTCGGGGGTTTGTTGGCTACACCTTC.

This clone showed up just once. V usage is TRBV27 and J usage is TRBJ1-1; D ambiguous. The CDR3 is 13 amino acids. Trimming left V 3 bases short and J 7 bases short, with 12 bases between. CDR1 is MNHEY, CDR2 SMNVEV, per germline (reference sequence). CDR3 residues: CASSFLDRGEAFF. The CDR3 nucleotides read TGTGCCAGCAGTTTCCTCGATCGTGGTGAAGCTTTCTTT.

The chain links TRBV5-1 to TRBJ2-2; 10 bases are a match to TRBD2. The V and J ends lost 4 bases and 1 base, in that order; junction bases with no gene match: 7. Germline assignment: CDR1 SGHRS and CDR2 YFSETQ. There are 17 residues in the CDR3. The CDR3 reads CASSPSLAGGNTGELFF. In DNA, the CDR3 is TGCGCCAGCAGCCCGAGTTTAGCGGGAGGGAACACCGGGGAGCTGTTTTTT.

The genes are TRBV28 and TRBJ1-1; 8 positions match TRBD1. In germline, CDR1 is MDHEN, CDR2 SYDVKM. The CDR3 consists of 16 residues. J was trimmed by 2 bases and V by 10 bases; bases with no gene match: 15. CDR3 loop: CATLSPGQGRNTEAFF. CDR3 DNA sequence: TGTGCCACCCTGTCCCCCGGACAGGGAAGAAACACTGAAGCTTTCTTT.

The chain has TRBV7-9 and TRBJ1-1; D is possibly TRBD1 (5 bases). The germline gives CDR1 SEHNR, CDR2 FQNEAQ (reference sequence). Trimming removed 4 bases at V and 3 bases at J, with 12 bases between. The CDR3 totals 14 residues. The CDR3 reads CASSSSGLHTEAFF. CDR3 bases: TGTGCCAGCAGCTCCTCGGGACTCCACACTGAAGCTTTCTTT.

The J gene is TRBJ1-1, the V gene TRBV28, with 8 nucleotides matching TRBD1. Germline CDR1 MDHEN, CDR2 SYDVKM. Trimming took 8 bases from V and 11 from J; bases not matched to a gene: 13. This CDR3 spans 13 amino acids. CDR3 nucleotides: TGTGCCAGCCATAATATTAACACAGGGGGGGCTTTCTTT. Its translation is CASHNINTGGAFF.

In regard to this clone: The identical CDR3 is also encoded by other nucleotide sequences in the sample. V and J are TRBV18 and TRBJ1-2; D might be TRBD1 (5 bases). V was pared by 3 bases and J by 8 bases, with 10 bases between. CDR1 and CDR2 from the germline V gene are KGHSH and LQKENI. The CDR3 consists of 12 residues. This CDR3 is CASSPGRDGYTF. The CDR3, as DNA: TGTGCCAGCTCACCTGGGAGGGACGGCTACACCTTC.

The V call is TRBV28, the J call TRBJ1-2, with a weak D call TRBD1 (6 bases). V lost 5 bases and J lost 2, with 15 bases in between. The germline V gene encodes CDR1 MDHEN and CDR2 SYDVKM. CDR3 length: 15 amino acids. CDR3 in DNA: TGTGCCAGCAGTCCCTCGGGGGGCACGAACTATGGCTACACCTTC. It translates to CASSPSGGTNYGYTF.

This clone was seen repeatedly, ten times or more. The rearrangement joins TRBV11-1 to TRBJ2-7, with D maybe TRBD1 (6 bases). Germline V lookup: CDR1 SGHAT, CDR2 FQDESV (reference sequence). CDR3 length equals 15 residues. Trimming took off 4 bases at V and 0 bases at J, with 13 bases between the two ends. In DNA form, the CDR3 reads TGTGCCAGCAGCTCTGAGGGGACATCCTCCTACGAGCAGTACTTC. Translation: CASSSEGTSSYEQYF.